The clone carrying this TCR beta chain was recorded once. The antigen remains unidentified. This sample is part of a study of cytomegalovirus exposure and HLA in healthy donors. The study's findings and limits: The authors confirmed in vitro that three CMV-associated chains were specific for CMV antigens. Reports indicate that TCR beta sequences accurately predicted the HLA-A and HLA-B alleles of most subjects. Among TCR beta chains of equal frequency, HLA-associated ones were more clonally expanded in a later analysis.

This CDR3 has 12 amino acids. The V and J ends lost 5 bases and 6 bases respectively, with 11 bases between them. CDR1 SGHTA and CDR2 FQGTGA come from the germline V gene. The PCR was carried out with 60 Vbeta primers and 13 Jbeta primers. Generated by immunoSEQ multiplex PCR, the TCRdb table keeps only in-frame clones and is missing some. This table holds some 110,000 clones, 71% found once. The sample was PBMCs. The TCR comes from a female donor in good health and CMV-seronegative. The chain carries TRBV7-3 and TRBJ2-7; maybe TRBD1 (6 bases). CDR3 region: CASSPGGSEQYF. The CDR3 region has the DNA TGTGCCAGCAGCCCTGGGGGCTCCGAGCAGTACTTC.